This record looks at one T cell receptor (beta chain) sequence and its context. Its specific antigen is unknown. No much larger clonotype is one base removed from it; base qualities were not supplied. Peripheral blood CD8+ and CD4+ T cells from healthy donors, Susac syndrome patients and multiple sclerosis patients were profiled by high-throughput TCR beta sequencing. The Susac syndrome patients fulfilled recently defined diagnostic criteria for definite or probable disease. Bulk CD8+ and CD4+ T cells were purified by magnetic negative isolation, whereas CD8+ TEMRA cells were enriched by FACS. Blood was collected in EDTA tubes and processed within 24 hours, with PBMCs isolated through density gradient centrifugation. PBMCs intended for TCR sequencing were frozen in liquid nitrogen and were later thawed in a 37 degrees C water bath. The sorted or isolated CD4+, CD8+ and CD8+ TEMRA cells had a purity of 90% or higher.

These data come from a study of CD8 T cells in Susac syndrome (dated by TCRdb to between 2019 and 2020). Study-wide context: Of the Susac syndrome patients who were sequenced, roughly 8 were in clinical remission while six had clinically active disease. The study used repertoire sequencing to test whether antigen drove CD8+ T cell activation and differentiation in Susac syndrome. At blood withdrawal, Susac syndrome patients were therapy-naive, treated with corticosteroids (with IVIg additionally given to some), or treated with IVIg alone. The clonality of the CD8+ T cell repertoire was compared across approximately 11 healthy donors, roughly 14 Susac syndrome patients and around 15 multiple sclerosis patients.

What the work shows at the level of the full study, not this receptor alone: Some 15 and five Susac-specific public clones were found in the total CD8+ and CD8+ TEMRA repertoires, respectively. The number of individuals in the TCR sequencing and HLA analysis was acknowledged as relatively small. Susac syndrome CD8+ repertoires showed clonal expansion, highest in CD8+ TEMRA cells and greater in clinically active than remitting patients.

RNA was extracted with the RNeasy kit and about 0.45 to 1 ug was reverse transcribed using random hexamers. The immunoSEQ multiplex PCR assay, covering 54 Vbeta and 13 Jbeta segments, was used to amplify TCR beta CDR3 regions. Bias from PCR amplification was corrected by using a synthetic template baseline for primer optimization and for computational correction. The study's processing was this. Only productive sequences were kept, with reads annotated to V, D and J genes according to IMGT and analyzed in immunoSEQ Analyzer. Clonality was calculated as one minus the Shannon entropy normalized by log2 of the number of productive unique sequences. For each patient and control, public and private clones were evaluated among the 100 most prevalent clones. Susac-specific clones were defined as absent from healthy and MS cohorts, around 1,000 published viral clones and other ImmuneACCESS disease sequences. TCRdb applied fastp at Q25 and MiXCR to the public reads, then kept only in-frame beta chains. Identical CDR3 protein sequences are pooled into one entry, listed with their most common genes and DNA. TCRdb, rather than the study authors, made the V and J calls. This sample comprises about 53,000 distinct CDR3 sequences, 95% of them detected only once. Clones ranked in the top ten supply less than 0.8% of the sample.

CDR1 KGHSH and CDR2 LQKENI were looked up in the germline V gene. Trimming accounts for 5 bases at V and 2 bases at J, while the number of junction bases matched to no gene is 8. Taken from cysteine to phenylalanine, the CDR3 has 15 residues. Only the CDR3 DNA is retained, 45 bases long and in frame from the first base. The chain was built from TRBV18 and TRBJ2-5, with 7 central nucleotides matching TRBD2. This clonotype was sampled from a human donor with Susac syndrome. Sequenced sample: CD8+ T cells from PBMCs. In nucleotides, the sequence is TGTGCCAGCTCAGACACGAGCGGGGTGCAAGAGACCCAGTACTTC. This translates into CASSDTSGVQETQYF.